Below, one T cell receptor (beta chain) is given with its context. Its antigen is still unknown. These data belong to a study of Ad26.COV2.S vaccination and SARS-CoV-2 variants. Study information: Intramuscular Ad26.COV2.S doses were given once or twice, 56 days apart. Study outcomes and limitations: Those who received vaccine or placebo ended up with similar non-spike TCR breadth.

The V end was cut by 5 bases, the J end by 1 base, with 9 bases between. The CDR3 totals 14 residues. From germline, CDR1 is LNHNV and CDR2 YYDKDF (reference sequence). Libraries were prepared by immunoSEQ multiplex PCR; TCRdb keeps only in-frame clonotypes and omits some of them. The table includes about 480,000 clones, roughly 85% detected once. Treatment: around 19 received Ad26.COV2.S at low or high dose, single or two shots; roughly five received placebo; per-sample allocation not given. It was on day 63 after the first vaccine or placebo injection that samples were taken. The specimen was peripheral blood, collected in a trial of Ad26.COV2.S vaccine versus placebo. The sequence came from a person aged 18-65 years who received the Ad26.COV2.S COVID-19 vaccine or a placebo. V gene TRBV15 combines with J gene TRBJ1-3, with a tentative D call TRBD1 (5 bases). The CDR3 is CATSQGGSGNTIYF. In nucleotides, the CDR3 is TGTGCCACCAGCCAGGGAGGGTCTGGAAACACCATATATTTT.